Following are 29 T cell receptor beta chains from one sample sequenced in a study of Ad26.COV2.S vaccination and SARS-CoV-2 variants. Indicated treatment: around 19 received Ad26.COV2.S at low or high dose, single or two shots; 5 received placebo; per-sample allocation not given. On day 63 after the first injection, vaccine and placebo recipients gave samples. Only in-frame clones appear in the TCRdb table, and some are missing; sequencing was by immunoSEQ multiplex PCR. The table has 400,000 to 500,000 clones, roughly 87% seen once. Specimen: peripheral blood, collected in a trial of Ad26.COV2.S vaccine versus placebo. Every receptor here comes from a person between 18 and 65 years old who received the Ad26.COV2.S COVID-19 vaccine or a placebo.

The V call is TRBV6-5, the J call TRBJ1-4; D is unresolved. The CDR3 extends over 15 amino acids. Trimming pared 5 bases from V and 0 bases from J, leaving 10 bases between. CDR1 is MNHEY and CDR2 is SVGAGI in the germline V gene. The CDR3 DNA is TGTGCCAGCAGTCCTTGGCTGGCAACTAATGAAAAACTGTTTTTT. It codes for CASSPWLATNEKLFF.

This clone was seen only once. This chain's CDR3 is CASNHLGTGDYEQYF. The CDR3 DNA reads as TGTGCCAGCAACCACCTCGGGACAGGGGACTACGAGCAGTACTTC. The chain links TRBV28 to TRBJ2-7; 10 bases are shared with TRBD1. Losses at the gene ends were 7 bases for V and 3 bases for J; bases not matched to a gene: 9. There are 15 residues in the CDR3. Germline CDR1 is MDHEN and CDR2 is SYDVKM.

The CDR3 loop is CASRRTGVIGELFF. In DNA form, the CDR3 reads TGTGCCAGCAGAAGGACAGGGGTGATCGGGGAGCTGTTTTTT. The gene calls are TRBV9 and TRBJ2-2; 9 nucleotides line up with TRBD1. This CDR3 has 14 residues. V dropped 5 bases and J dropped 7; count of bases not matched to a gene: 6. The V gene's germline CDR1 is SGDLS and CDR2 YYNGEE.

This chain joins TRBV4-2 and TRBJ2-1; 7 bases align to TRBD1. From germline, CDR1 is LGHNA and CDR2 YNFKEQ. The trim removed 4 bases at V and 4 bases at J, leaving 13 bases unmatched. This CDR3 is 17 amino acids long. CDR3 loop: CASSRRTGPNLYNEQFF. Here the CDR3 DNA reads TGTGCCAGCAGCCGACGGACAGGCCCGAACCTTTACAATGAGCAGTTCTTC.

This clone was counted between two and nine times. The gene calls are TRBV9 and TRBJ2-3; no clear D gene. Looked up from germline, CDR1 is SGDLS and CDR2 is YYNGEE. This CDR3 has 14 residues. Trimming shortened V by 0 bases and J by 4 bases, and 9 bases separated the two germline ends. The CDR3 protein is CASSVVAASDTQYF. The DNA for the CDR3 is TGTGCCAGCAGCGTAGTGGCCGCTTCAGATACGCAGTATTTT.

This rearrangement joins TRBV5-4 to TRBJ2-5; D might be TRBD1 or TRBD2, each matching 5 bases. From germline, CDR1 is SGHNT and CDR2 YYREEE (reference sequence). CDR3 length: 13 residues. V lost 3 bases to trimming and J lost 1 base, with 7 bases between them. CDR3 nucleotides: TGTGCCAGCAGCTCCGGGGCCCAAGAGACCCAGTACTTC. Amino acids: CASSSGAQETQYF.

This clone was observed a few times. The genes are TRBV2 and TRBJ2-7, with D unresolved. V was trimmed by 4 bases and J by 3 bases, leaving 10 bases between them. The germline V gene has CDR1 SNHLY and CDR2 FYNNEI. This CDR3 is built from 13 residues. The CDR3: CASSGSPFYEQYV. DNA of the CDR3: TGTGCCAGCAGTGGTTCCCCTTTCTACGAGCAGTACGTC.

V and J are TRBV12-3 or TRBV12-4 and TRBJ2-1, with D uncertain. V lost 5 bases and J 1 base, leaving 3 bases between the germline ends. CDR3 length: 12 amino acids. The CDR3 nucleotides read TGTGCCAGCAGTATTTCCTACAATGAGCAGTTCTTC. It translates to CASSISYNEQFF.

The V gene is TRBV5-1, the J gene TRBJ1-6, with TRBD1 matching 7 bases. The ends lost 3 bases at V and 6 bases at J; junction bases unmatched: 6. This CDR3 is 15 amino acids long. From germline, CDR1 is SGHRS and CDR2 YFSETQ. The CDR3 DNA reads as TGCGCCAGCAGCTCCCCTCAGGGGGTTAATTCACCCCTCCACTTT. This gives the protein CASSSPQGVNSPLHF.

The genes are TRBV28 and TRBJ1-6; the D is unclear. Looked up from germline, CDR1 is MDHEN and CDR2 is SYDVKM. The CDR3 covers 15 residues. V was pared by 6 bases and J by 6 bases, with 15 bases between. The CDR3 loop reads CASRPDQALNSPLHF. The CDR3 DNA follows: TGTGCCAGCAGACCCGATCAGGCTCTTAATTCACCCCTCCACTTT.

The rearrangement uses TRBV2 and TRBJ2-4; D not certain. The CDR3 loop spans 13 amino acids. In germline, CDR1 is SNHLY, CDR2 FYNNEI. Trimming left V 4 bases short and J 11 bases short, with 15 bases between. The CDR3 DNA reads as TGTGCCAGCAGTGGAGTCGGCGACCTACTTCAGTACTTC. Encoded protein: CASSGVGDLLQYF.

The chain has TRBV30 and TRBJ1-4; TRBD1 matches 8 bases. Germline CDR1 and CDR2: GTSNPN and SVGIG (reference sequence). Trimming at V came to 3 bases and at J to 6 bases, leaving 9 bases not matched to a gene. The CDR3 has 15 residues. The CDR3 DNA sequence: TGTGCCTGGAGCACCCTACAGGGGGACGATGAAAAACTGTTTTTT. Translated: CAWSTLQGDDEKLFF.

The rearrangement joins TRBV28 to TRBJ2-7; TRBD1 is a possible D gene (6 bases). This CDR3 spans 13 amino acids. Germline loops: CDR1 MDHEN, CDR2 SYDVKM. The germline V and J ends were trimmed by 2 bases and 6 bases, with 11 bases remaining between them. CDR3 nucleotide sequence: TGTGCCAGCAGTTTAGTGGACAGAGTCGAGCAGTACGTC. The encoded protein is CASSLVDRVEQYV.

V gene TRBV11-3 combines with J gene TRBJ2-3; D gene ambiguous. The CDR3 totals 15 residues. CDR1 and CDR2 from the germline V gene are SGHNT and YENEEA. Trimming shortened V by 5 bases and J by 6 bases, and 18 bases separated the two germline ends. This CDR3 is CASSPRTARADTQYF. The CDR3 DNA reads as TGTGCCAGCAGCCCCCGGACGGCCCGGGCCGATACGCAGTATTTT.

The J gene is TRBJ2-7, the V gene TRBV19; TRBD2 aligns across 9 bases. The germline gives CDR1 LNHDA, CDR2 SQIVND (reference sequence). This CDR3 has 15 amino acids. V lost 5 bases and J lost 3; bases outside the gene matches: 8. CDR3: CASSRDASGNYEQYV. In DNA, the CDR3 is TGTGCCAGTAGTCGTGATGCTAGCGGGAACTACGAGCAGTACGTC.

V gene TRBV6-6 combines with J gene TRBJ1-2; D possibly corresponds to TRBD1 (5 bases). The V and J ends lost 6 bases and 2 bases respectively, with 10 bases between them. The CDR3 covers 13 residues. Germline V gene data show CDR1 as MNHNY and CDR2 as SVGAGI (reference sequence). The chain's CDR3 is CASSLQENYGYTF. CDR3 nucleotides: TGTGCCAGCAGCCTACAGGAAAACTATGGCTACACCTTC.

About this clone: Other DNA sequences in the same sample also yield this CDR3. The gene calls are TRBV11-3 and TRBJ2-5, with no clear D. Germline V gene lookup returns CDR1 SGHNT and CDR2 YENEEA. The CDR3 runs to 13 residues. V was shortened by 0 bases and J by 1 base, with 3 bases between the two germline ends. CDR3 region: CASSLESQETQYF. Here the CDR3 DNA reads TGTGCCAGCAGCTTAGAGTCCCAAGAGACCCAGTACTTC.

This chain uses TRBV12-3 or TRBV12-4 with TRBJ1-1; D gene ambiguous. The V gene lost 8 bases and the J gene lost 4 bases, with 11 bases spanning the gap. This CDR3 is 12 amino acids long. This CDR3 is CASSTPATEAFF. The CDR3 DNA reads TGTGCCAGCTCCACACCGGCCACTGAAGCTTTCTTT.

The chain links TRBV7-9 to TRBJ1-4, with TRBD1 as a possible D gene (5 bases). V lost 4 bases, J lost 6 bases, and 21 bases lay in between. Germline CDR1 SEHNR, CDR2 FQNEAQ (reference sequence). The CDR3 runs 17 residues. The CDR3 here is CASSSKDWVGEDEKLFF. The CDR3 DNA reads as TGTGCCAGCAGCTCGAAGGATTGGGTGGGGGAGGATGAAAAACTGTTTTTT.

CDR3 sequence reads: CASSPRQGKNAGELFF. The CDR3 DNA reads as TGTGCCAGTAGTCCGCGGCAGGGCAAAAACGCCGGGGAGCTGTTTTTT. The chain is built from TRBV19 and TRBJ2-2; D possibly corresponds to TRBD1 (5 bases). The V gene lost 5 bases and the J gene lost 6 bases, with 19 bases spanning the gap. The germline V gene encodes CDR1 LNHDA and CDR2 SQIVND (reference sequence). The CDR3 runs 16 residues.

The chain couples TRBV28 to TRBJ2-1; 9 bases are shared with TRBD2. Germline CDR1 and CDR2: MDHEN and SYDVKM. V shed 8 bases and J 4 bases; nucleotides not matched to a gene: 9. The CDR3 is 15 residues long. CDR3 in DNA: TGTGCCAGCCTGATAGCGGGAGAGGGGTACAATGAGCAGTTCTTC. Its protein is CASLIAGEGYNEQFF.

The CDR3 DNA is TGTGCCAGCAGCTTAGCACGAAACACAGATACGCAGTATTTT. Translating it yields CASSLARNTDTQYF. This sequence joins TRBV7-2 and TRBJ2-3; D uncertain. The germline V gene encodes CDR1 SGHTA and CDR2 FQGNSA. CDR3 length: 14 residues. V was shortened by 0 bases and J by 2 bases, with 6 bases between the two germline ends. The whole variable domain, filled in from reference TRBV7-2 and TRBJ2-3, reads GAGVSQSPSNKVTEKGKDVELRCDPISGHTALYWYRQSLGQGLEFLIYFQGNSAPDKSGLPSDRFSAERTGGSVSTLTIQRTQQEDSAVYLCASSLARNTDTQYFGPGTRLTVL.

The CDR3 is CASSRDRAQETQYF. CDR3 sequence (DNA): TGTGCCAGTAGTCGGGACAGGGCACAAGAGACCCAGTACTTC. This chain joins TRBV19 and TRBJ2-5; 9 bases fit TRBD1. Germline V lookup: CDR1 LNHDA, CDR2 SQIVND (reference sequence). With 5 bases clipped from V and 2 bases from J, the junction kept 3 bases outside the gene matches. The CDR3 is 14 residues long.

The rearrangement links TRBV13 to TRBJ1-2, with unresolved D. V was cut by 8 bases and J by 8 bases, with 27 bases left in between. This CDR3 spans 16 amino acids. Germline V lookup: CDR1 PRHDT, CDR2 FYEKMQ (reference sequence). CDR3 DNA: TGTGCCAGCGGATTCAGTTCGGCAGGTTTATTGGGCGGCTACACCTTC. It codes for CASGFSSAGLLGGYTF.

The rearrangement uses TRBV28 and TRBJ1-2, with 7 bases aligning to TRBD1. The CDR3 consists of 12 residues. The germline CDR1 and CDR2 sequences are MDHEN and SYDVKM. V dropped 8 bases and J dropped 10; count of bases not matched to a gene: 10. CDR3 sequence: CASHLGDRDYTF. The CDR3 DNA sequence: TGTGCCAGCCACCTGGGCGACAGGGACTACACCTTC.

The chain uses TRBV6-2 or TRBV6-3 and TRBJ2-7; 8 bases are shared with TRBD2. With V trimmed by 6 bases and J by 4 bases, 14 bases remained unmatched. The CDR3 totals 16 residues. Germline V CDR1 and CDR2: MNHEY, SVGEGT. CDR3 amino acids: CASSEYRGSGEYEQYF. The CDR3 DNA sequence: TGTGCCAGCAGCGAATATAGGGGTAGCGGGGAGTACGAGCAGTACTTC.

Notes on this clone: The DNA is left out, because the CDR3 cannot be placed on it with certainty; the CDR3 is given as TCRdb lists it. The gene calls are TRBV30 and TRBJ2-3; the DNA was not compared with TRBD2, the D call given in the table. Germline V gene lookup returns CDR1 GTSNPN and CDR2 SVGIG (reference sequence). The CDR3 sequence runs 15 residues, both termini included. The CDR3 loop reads CAWSTGTFGADTQYF.

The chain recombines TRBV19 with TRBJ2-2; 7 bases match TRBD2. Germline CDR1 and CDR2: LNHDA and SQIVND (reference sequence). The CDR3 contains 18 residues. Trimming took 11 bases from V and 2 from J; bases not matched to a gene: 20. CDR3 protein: CASSGSGIPRLNTGELFF. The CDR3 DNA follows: TGTGCCTCATCCGGAAGCGGGATACCACGTTTAAACACCGGGGAGCTGTTTTTT.

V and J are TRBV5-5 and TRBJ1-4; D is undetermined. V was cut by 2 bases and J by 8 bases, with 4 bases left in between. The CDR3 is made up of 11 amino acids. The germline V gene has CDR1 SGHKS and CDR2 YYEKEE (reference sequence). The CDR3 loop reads CASSFLEKLFF. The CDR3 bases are TGTGCCAGCAGCTTCCTAGAAAAACTGTTTTTT.